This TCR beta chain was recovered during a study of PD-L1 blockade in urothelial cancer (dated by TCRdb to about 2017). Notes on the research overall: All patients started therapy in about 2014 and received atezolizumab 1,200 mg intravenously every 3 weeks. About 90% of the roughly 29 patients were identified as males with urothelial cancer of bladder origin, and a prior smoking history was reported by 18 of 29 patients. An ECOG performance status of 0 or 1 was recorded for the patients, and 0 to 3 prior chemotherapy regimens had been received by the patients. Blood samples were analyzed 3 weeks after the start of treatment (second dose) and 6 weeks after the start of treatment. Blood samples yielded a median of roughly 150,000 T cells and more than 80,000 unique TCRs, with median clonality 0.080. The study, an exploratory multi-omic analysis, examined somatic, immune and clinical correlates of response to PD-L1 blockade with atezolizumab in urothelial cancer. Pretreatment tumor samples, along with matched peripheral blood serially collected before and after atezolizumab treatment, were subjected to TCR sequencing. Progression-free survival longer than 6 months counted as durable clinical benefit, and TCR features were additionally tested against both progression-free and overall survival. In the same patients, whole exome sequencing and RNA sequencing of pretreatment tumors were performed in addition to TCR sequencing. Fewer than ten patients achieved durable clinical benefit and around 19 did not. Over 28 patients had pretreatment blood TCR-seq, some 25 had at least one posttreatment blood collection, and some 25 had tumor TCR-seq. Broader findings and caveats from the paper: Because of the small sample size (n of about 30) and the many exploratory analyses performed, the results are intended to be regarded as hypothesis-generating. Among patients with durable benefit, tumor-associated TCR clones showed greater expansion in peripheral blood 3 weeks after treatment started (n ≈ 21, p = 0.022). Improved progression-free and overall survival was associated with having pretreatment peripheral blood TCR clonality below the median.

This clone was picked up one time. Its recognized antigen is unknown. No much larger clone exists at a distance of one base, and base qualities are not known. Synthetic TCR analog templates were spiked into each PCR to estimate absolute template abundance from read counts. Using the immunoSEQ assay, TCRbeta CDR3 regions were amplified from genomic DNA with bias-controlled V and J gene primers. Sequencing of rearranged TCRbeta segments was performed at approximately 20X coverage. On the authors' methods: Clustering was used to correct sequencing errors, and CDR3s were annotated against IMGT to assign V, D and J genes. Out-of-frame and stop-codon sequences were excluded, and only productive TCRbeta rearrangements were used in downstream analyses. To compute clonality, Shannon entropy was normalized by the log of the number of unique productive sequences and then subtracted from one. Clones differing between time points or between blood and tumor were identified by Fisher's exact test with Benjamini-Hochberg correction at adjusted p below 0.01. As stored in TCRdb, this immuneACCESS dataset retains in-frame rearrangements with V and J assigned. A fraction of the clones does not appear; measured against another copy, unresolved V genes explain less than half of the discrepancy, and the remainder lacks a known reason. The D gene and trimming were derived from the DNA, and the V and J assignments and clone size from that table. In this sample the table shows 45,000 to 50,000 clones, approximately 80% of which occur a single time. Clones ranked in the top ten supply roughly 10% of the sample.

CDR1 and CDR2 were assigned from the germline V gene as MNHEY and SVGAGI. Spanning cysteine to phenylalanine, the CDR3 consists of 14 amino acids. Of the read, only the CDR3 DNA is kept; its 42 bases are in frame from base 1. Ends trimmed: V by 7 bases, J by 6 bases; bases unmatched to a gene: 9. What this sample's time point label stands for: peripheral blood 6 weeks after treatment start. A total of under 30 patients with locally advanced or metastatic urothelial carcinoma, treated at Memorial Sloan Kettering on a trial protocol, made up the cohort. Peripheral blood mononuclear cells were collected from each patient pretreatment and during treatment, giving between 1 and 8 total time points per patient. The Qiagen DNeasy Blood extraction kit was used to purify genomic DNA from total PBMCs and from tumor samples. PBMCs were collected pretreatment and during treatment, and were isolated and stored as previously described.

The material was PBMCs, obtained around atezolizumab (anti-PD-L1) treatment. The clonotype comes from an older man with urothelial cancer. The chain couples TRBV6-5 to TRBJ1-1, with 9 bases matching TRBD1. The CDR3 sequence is CASTGTGPIAEAFF. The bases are TGTGCCAGCACCGGGACAGGGCCAATCGCTGAAGCTTTCTTT.